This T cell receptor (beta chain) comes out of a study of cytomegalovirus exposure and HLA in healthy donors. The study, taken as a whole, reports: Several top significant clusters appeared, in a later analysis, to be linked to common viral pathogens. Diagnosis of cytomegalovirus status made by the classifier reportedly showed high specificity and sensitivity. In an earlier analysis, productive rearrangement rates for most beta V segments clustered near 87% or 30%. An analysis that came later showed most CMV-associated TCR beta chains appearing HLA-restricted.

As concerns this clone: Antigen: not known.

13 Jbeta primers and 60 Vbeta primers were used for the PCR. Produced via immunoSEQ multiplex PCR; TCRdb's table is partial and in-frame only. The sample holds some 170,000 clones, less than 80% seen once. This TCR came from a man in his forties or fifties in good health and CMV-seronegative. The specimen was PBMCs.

The CDR3, as DNA: TGTGCCAGCAGCCTTGACCGGGACAGCTCCCCTCGGGGCTATGGCTACACCTTC. Its translation: CASSLDRDSSPRGYGYTF. V is TRBV7-8 and J is TRBJ1-2; TRBD1 matches 7 bases. This CDR3 has 18 residues. CDR1 SGHVS and CDR2 FQNEAQ come from the germline V gene. With V trimmed by 5 bases and J by 4 bases, 19 bases remained unmatched.